The T cell receptor beta chain described here comes from a study of shared clonotypes between healthy human individuals. Across the study: In total, the donors were two women and a few men aged 18 to 49. Study observations and caveats: Sequencing depth was predicted to influence how clonotypes are shared among donors.

Original data processing: Sequence data from immunoSEQ were junction-only and lacked quality scores; consequently, filtering differed. The protocol was immunoSEQ multiplex PCR, while the TCRdb copy is restricted to in-frame clones and leaves out a portion. V, J and clone size derive from that table, while D and trimming were established from the DNA sequence. This repertoire shows over 400,000 clones, 70% to 85% found once; its top ten account for about 12%. V was pared by 6 bases and J by 3 bases, with 3 bases of the junction left unmatched. The CDR3 loop spans 14 amino acids. Germline V gene lookup returns CDR1 SGDLS and CDR2 YYNGEE. Caucasian adults residing in Nashville, Tennessee made up all the donors. As to this clone: Its antigen is still unknown.

This clonotype originated in a woman aged 40 to 50 in good health. Some clones in this sample may be carry-over from other donors' samples. The V and J genes are TRBV9 and TRBJ2-1; 10 bases align to TRBD2. Sequencing used PBMCs. The CDR3 coding sequence is TGTGCCAGCAATAGCGGGGGGATCTACAATGAGCAGTTCTTC. Its translation: CASNSGGIYNEQFF.